This TCR beta chain was captured in a study of blood T cell repertoires in COVID-19. Study details: Acute-phase and convalescent COVID-19 samples originated in the United States, Italy and Spain. PBMCs, B-cell-depleted T cells, or T cells were the source of the cDNA or gDNA that made up the material.

Study processing details: Cell counts per sample came from amplifying reference gene primers. TCRdb's table, derived via immunoSEQ multiplex PCR, lists solely in-frame clones and lacks some. V, J and clone size reflect that table, while D and trimming were determined from the DNA. The table records roughly 230,000 clones, approximately 89% of them present only once. The germline V and J ends were trimmed by 1 base and 5 bases, with 9 bases remaining between them. The length of the CDR3 is 13 residues. This chain uses TRBV12-3 or TRBV12-4 with TRBJ2-7; D is possibly TRBD1 (5 bases). The receptor comes from a woman aged 40-49 years who had recovered from COVID-19. Sequencing input: peripheral blood. CDR3 in amino acids: CASSLVSGHEQYF. The CDR3 coding sequence is TGTGCCAGCAGTTTAGTATCAGGGCACGAGCAGTACTTC.